These T cell receptor beta chains were read from a single sample in a study of blood T cell repertoires in COVID-19. The repertoire was sequenced with immunoSEQ multiplex PCR; TCRdb's copy has only in-frame clones and lacks some. The data contain 84,000 or so clones, 80% of them singletons. The specimen was peripheral blood. These receptors were obtained from a woman aged 80 or over with acute or convalescent COVID-19. Both conserved end residues are part of each CDR3. D genes are given only for firm matches. Size tells how often a clone was seen (once, few, many) or the class of an expanded clone, and some rows leave it out.

CDR3aa,CDR3nt,j_gene,v_gene,d_gene,abundance
CASGRGGYTF,TGTGCCAGCGGTAGAGGGGGCTACACCTTC,TRBJ1-2,TRBV2,.,few
CASSLGTSGNEQYF,TGTGCCAGCAGTCTGGGGACTAGCGGGAACGAGCAGTACTTC,TRBJ2-7,TRBV6-5,TRBD2,.
CATSDPSGGANNEQFF,TGTGCCACCAGTGACCCGAGCGGGGGGGCGAACAATGAGCAGTTCTTC,TRBJ2-1,TRBV24-1,TRBD2,.
CASSVTGNQPQHF,TGTGCCAGCAGCGTCACAGGGAACCAGCCCCAGCATTTT,TRBJ1-5,TRBV9,.,once
CASSLARTYEQYF,TGTGCCAGCAGCCTAGCGAGAACCTACGAGCAGTACTTC,TRBJ2-7,TRBV3-1/TRBV3-2,.,once
CSVRVRQNTEAFF,TGCAGCGTTCGAGTCAGACAGAACACTGAAGCTTTCTTT,TRBJ1-1,TRBV29-1,.,.
CASRGLANEQFF,TGTGCCAGCAGGGGACTTGCCAATGAGCAGTTCTTC,TRBJ2-1,TRBV27,.,.
CASSRLAPYEQYF,TGTGCCAGCAGCCGACTAGCCCCCTACGAGCAGTACTTC,TRBJ2-7,TRBV7-9,TRBD2,.
CASSAHVAGGDTEAFF,TGTGCCAGCAGCGCCCACGTCGCAGGGGGAGACACTGAAGCTTTCTTT,TRBJ1-1,TRBV9,TRBD1,.
CASSLGGTNTGELFF,TGCGCCAGCAGCTTGGGAGGAACGAACACCGGGGAGCTGTTTTTT,TRBJ2-2,TRBV5-1,.,few
CAISETGQGNYGYTF,TGTGCCATCAGTGAGACCGGACAGGGAAACTATGGCTACACCTTC,TRBJ1-2,TRBV10-3,TRBD1,.
CASSLSGTEYEQYF,TGCGCCAGCAGCCTATCCGGGACAGAATACGAGCAGTACTTC,TRBJ2-7,TRBV5-1,TRBD1,few
CASTIQGPDTQYF,TGTGCCAGCACTATACAGGGCCCAGATACGCAGTATTTT,TRBJ2-3,TRBV2,.,.
CASSAPQTGLTGELFF,TGTGCCAGCAGCGCCCCGCAGACAGGGCTGACCGGGGAGCTGTTTTTT,TRBJ2-2,TRBV11-2,TRBD1,.